One sample yielded the 7 T cell receptor beta chains listed below, sequenced in a study of human T cells and chemical hapten exposure. Time point described: patch test 2, 6 weeks after DPC sensitization. Treatment noted: therapeutic diphenylcyclopropenone sensitization with weekly scalp DPC. TCRdb called the RACE reads again in MiXCR, with one record for every CDR3 protein. The data contain under 75,000 distinct CDR3 sequences, 8.5% of them singletons. The sequenced sample was whole blood, obtained in connection with sensitization to the hapten diphenylcyclopropenone (DPC). Source of these receptors: a woman between 50 and 59 years old with alopecia areata. Some clones in this sample may be carry-over from other donors' samples.

This clonotype was recorded at least ten times. This chain links TRBV6-2 or TRBV6-3 with TRBJ1-5; D might be TRBD1 (6 bases). The CDR3 consists of 14 residues. V lost 7 bases, J lost 0 bases, and 10 bases lay in between. Germline CDR1 and CDR2: MNHEY and SVGEGT. CDR3 in DNA: TGTGCCAGCACCAGGACAGATAGCAATCAGCCCCAGCATTTT. This encodes CASTRTDSNQPQHF.

The J gene is TRBJ2-1, the V gene TRBV30; 9 bases line up with TRBD2. The junction had 7 bases not matched to a gene; V was cut back by 0 bases and J by 4 bases. The germline gives CDR1 GTSNPN, CDR2 SVGIG (reference sequence). The CDR3 covers 16 residues. CDR3 coding DNA: TGTGCCTGGAGTGTACTACTAGCGGGTTCGTACAATGAGCAGTTCTTC. Protein product: CAWSVLLAGSYNEQFF.

The rearrangement links TRBV10-3 to TRBJ2-2; 11 bases fit TRBD2. The CDR3 has 14 residues. V shed 9 bases, J shed 1 base, and the junction held 1 base outside the gene matches. Germline V gene data show CDR1 as ENHRY and CDR2 as SYGVKD. CDR3 region: CAIGTSGNTGELFF. CDR3 in DNA: TGTGCCATTGGGACTAGCGGGAACACCGGGGAGCTGTTTTTT.

V and J are TRBV27 and TRBJ2-3, with 8 bases lining up with TRBD2. The CDR3 is made up of 14 amino acids. V shed 6 bases and J 3 bases; nucleotides not matched to a gene: 5. CDR1 MNHEY and CDR2 SMNVEV come from the germline V gene (reference sequence). The CDR3 sequence: CASRQGTRTDTQYF. CDR3 coding DNA: TGTGCCAGCAGACAAGGGACTAGGACAGATACGCAGTATTTT.

As DNA, the CDR3 is TGTGCCAGCAGCTTGGGCGGGGGGGCAACTGAGCAGTTCTTC. Amino acid sequence: CASSLGGGATEQFF. The chain couples TRBV11-2 to TRBJ2-1; 9 bases map to TRBD2. This CDR3 spans 14 amino acids. CDR1 is SGHAT, CDR2 FQNNGV, per germline. Trimming took 3 bases from V and 9 from J; bases not matched to a gene: 6.

This clonotype was counted between two and nine times. This CDR3 is CASSGGAEQFF. The CDR3 DNA reads as TGTGCCAGCAGCGGGGGGGCTGAGCAGTTCTTC. V usage is TRBV2 and J usage is TRBJ2-1, with TRBD2 identical over 8 bases. The CDR3 covers 11 residues. From germline, CDR1 is SNHLY and CDR2 FYNNEI. The ends lost 6 bases at V and 9 bases at J; junction bases unmatched: 1. Supplemented by reference TRBV2 and TRBJ2-1, the full variable domain reads EPEVTQTPSHQVTQMGQEVILRCVPISNHLYFYWYRQILGQKVEFLVSFYNNEISEKSEIFDDQFSVERPDGSNFTLKIRSTKLEDSAMYFCASSGGAEQFFGPGTRLTVL.

The chain has TRBV28 and TRBJ2-7; 8 positions match TRBD2. The CDR3 length is 18 residues. J was trimmed by 7 bases and V by 4 bases; bases with no gene match: 21. Germline CDR1 and CDR2: MDHEN and SYDVKM. CDR3 sequence reads: CASSSTGAGAILWWEQYF. DNA for the CDR3: TGTGCCAGCAGTTCCACCGGAGCGGGAGCAATCCTCTGGTGGGAGCAGTACTTC. Full variable domain (rest looked up from reference TRBV28 and TRBJ2-7): DVKVTQSSRYLVKRTGEKVFLECVQDMDHENMFWYRQDPGLGLRLIYFSYDVKMKEKGDIPEGYSVSREKKERFSLILESASTNQTSMYLCASSSTGAGAILWWEQYFGPGTRLTVT.